The 19 T cell receptor beta chains below all came from one sample that was sequenced in a study of blood T cells in healthy people across ages. A second about 7 to 12 cycle PCR used barcoded and J-beta primers. TCRdb recomputed calls from the 5' RACE reads with MiXCR, one row per CDR3 protein. Seen here are over 950,000 distinct CDR3 sequences, 51% observed once, and the top ten hold about 22%. Sequenced: blood. Receptor source: a woman in her sixties or seventies in good health.

Turning to this clonotype: Relative to the germline gene, one junction end is altered; a read error may explain this. The gene calls are TRBV7-2 and TRBJ2-5; D is unresolved. The V gene's germline CDR1 is SGHTA and CDR2 FQGNSA. The CDR3 is 15 residues long. CDR3 sequence: CASSTSLAVQGTQYF. The DNA for the CDR3 is TGTGCCAGCAGTACCAGTTTGGCGGTACAAGGGACCCAGTACTTC.

The genes are TRBV5-6 and TRBJ2-3; perhaps TRBD2 as D (6 bases). The CDR3 covers 17 residues. The germline V gene has CDR1 SGHDT and CDR2 YYEEEE. V was pared by 0 bases and J by 0 bases, with 14 bases between. The CDR3 region is CASSLAGRSPSTDTQYF. CDR3 DNA sequence: TGTGCCAGCAGCTTGGCCGGGAGAAGCCCCAGCACAGATACGCAGTATTTT. Based on the CDR3 plus reference TRBV5-6 and TRBJ2-3, the full variable domain is DAGVTQSPTHLIKTRGQQVTLRCSPKSGHDTVSWYQQALGQGPQFIFQYYEEEERQRGNFPDRFSGHQFPNYSSELNVNALLLGDSALYLCASSLAGRSPSTDTQYFGPGTRLTVL.

This clonotype was detected only once. At one end the junction does not follow the germline gene, possibly because of a read error. The chain carries TRBV5-1 and TRBJ2-3; TRBD1 aligns across 7 bases. The CDR3 totals 14 residues. The germline CDR1 and CDR2 sequences are SGHRS and YFSETQ. The chain's CDR3 is CASSFLDGTDAQYF. The CDR3 DNA reads TGCGCCAGCAGCTTTCTCGATGGGACAGATGCGCAGTATTTT. Supplemented by reference TRBV5-1 and TRBJ2-3, the full variable domain reads KAGVTQTPRYLIKTRGQQVTLSCSPISGHRSVSWYQQTPGQGLQFLFEYFSETQRNKGNFPGRFSGRQFSNSRSEMNVSTLELGDSALYLCASSFLDGTDAQYFGPGTRLTVL.

The chain links TRBV3-1 to TRBJ2-2; D possibly matches TRBD1 or TRBD2 (5 bases each). CDR3 length: 16 amino acids. From germline, CDR1 is LGHDT and CDR2 YNNKEL (reference sequence). The germline V and J ends were trimmed by 5 bases and 4 bases, with 17 bases remaining between them. As DNA, the CDR3 is TGTGCCAGCAGCTCCAGTGCCCACGGGGCCACCGGGGAGCTGTTTTTT. It is translated as CASSSSAHGATGELFF.

This clonotype occurred a few times. The chain carries TRBV4-3 and TRBJ2-7; TRBD2 matches 11 bases. The V gene's germline CDR1 is LGHNA and CDR2 YSLEER. The CDR3 is 17 amino acids. Losses at the gene ends were 0 bases for V and 4 bases for J; bases not matched to a gene: 8. The CDR3: CASSQDLLAGGFYEQYF. DNA for the CDR3: TGCGCCAGCAGCCAAGATCTCCTAGCGGGAGGTTTTTACGAGCAGTACTTC.

V and J are TRBV11-2 and TRBJ2-3, with 9 positions matching TRBD1. The CDR3 is made up of 16 amino acids. The germline V gene encodes CDR1 SGHAT and CDR2 FQNNGV. J was trimmed by 2 bases and V by 4 bases; bases with no gene match: 7. The CDR3 sequence is CASSSKTGGVTDTQYF. CDR3 coding DNA: TGTGCCAGCAGCTCCAAGACAGGGGGTGTCACAGATACGCAGTATTTT. The entire variable domain, with the rest obtained from reference TRBV11-2 and TRBJ2-3, is as follows: EAGVAQSPRYKIIEKRQSVAFWCNPISGHATLYWYQQILGQGPKLLIQFQNNGVVDDSQLPKDRFSAERLKGVDSTLKIQPAKLEDSAVYLCASSSKTGGVTDTQYFGPGTRLTVL.

The chain combines TRBV7-9 with TRBJ1-1; D unclear. The CDR3 loop spans 12 amino acids. The germline V gene encodes CDR1 SEHNR and CDR2 FQNEAQ (reference sequence). Trimming removed 1 base from V and 8 bases from J, with 8 bases in between. The CDR3 here is CASSLELREAFF. The CDR3 bases are TGTGCCAGCAGCTTAGAACTCAGGGAAGCTTTCTTT.

This clonotype was counted only a few times. This sequence joins TRBV15 and TRBJ2-7, with D hard to call. Per the germline V gene, CDR1 is LNHNV and CDR2 is YYDKDF (reference sequence). This CDR3 region has 13 residues. V dropped 0 bases and J dropped 0 bases, with 3 bases sitting between them. CDR3 amino acids: CATSRDSSYEQYF. Here the CDR3 DNA reads TGTGCCACCAGCAGAGACAGCTCCTACGAGCAGTACTTC.

This clonotype was observed a handful of times. This chain uses TRBV27 with TRBJ2-3, with D unclear. CDR1 is MNHEY, CDR2 SMNVEV, per germline (reference sequence). With 7 bases removed from V and 0 bases from J, the gap between germline ends came to 11 bases. The CDR3 length is 14 residues. CDR3 residues: CASTLLGSTDTQYF. For the CDR3, the DNA is TGTGCCAGCACCCTATTAGGTAGCACAGATACGCAGTATTTT.

In DNA form, the CDR3 reads TGTGCCAGCAGTACGGTAAACCGTGGGCAGTACTTC. Translating it yields CASSTVNRGQYF. V gene TRBV3-1 combines with J gene TRBJ2-7; D gene ambiguous. The CDR3 sequence is 12 residues long. Germline CDR1 LGHDT, CDR2 YNNKEL (reference sequence). Trimming removed 6 bases from V and 9 bases from J, with 15 bases in between.

This clonotype was detected ten times or more. Written as DNA, the CDR3 is TGTGCCTCCGTGGACAGGGCCGACACAGATACGCAGTATTTT. Encoded protein: CASVDRADTDTQYF. V gene TRBV10-3 combines with J gene TRBJ2-3, with TRBD1 matching over 8 bases. After removal of 11 bases from V and 2 bases from J, the junction contained 9 bases not matched to a gene. Germline CDR1 is ENHRY and CDR2 is SYGVKD. There are 14 residues in the CDR3.

CDR3 in amino acids: CASSLDRERGNEQFF. The DNA for the CDR3 is TGTGCCAGCAGCCTCGACAGGGAAAGAGGCAATGAGCAGTTCTTC. V is TRBV7-2 and J is TRBJ2-1; 7 nucleotides align to TRBD1. With 5 bases clipped from V and 6 bases from J, the junction kept 10 bases outside the gene matches. The CDR3 length is 15 residues. Per the germline V gene, CDR1 is SGHTA and CDR2 is FQGNSA.

The chain employs TRBV21-1 and TRBJ2-3; the tabulated D call, TRBD2, remains unverified against the DNA. TRBV21-1 is deemed a pseudogene. The CDR3 contains 20 residues. The CDR3 DNA follows: TGTGCCAGCAGCAAAGTGGTGCTTTGGCGGGAGAAGAGGGACACAGATACGCAGTATTTT. Residues: CASSKVVLWREKRDTDTQYF.

The CDR3 loop is CASSHIADSSYNEQFF. The CDR3 DNA is TGTGCCAGCAGCCACATAGCGGATAGCTCCTACAATGAGCAGTTCTTC. V is TRBV3-1 and J is TRBJ2-1, with D perhaps matching TRBD2 (6 bases). This CDR3 spans 16 amino acids. The germline V and J ends were trimmed by 3 bases and 0 bases, with 12 bases remaining between them. Germline CDR1 LGHDT, CDR2 YNNKEL (reference sequence).

This clonotype was found once. The chain has TRBV9 and TRBJ2-7, with 8 nucleotides matching TRBD1. The J segment lost 3 bases and the V segment lost 4 bases, leaving 9 bases of the junction unmatched. CDR1 is SGDLS, CDR2 YYNGEE, per germline. The length of the CDR3 is 15 residues. The CDR3 DNA is TGTGCCAGCAGCTCAGTCACAGGGGGGTTCTACGAGCAGTACTTC. It encodes CASSSVTGGFYEQYF.

V and J are TRBV20-1 and TRBJ2-7; 8 bases match TRBD2. CDR1 is DFQATT and CDR2 is SNEGSKA in the germline V gene (reference sequence). The length of the CDR3 is 14 residues. V was pared by 4 bases and J by 4 bases, with 9 bases of the junction left unmatched. CDR3 DNA: TGCAGTGCTAATCCCCTGACGGGGGGGTACGAGCAGTACTTC. Translating it yields CSANPLTGGYEQYF.

V is TRBV20-1 and J is TRBJ2-1, with 9 bases fitting TRBD1. The CDR3 has 14 residues. Germline V gives CDR1 DFQATT, CDR2 SNEGSKA (reference sequence). V was clipped by 4 bases and J by 9 bases; unmatched bases: 10. The CDR3 here is CSAIGDRATIEQFF. In DNA, the CDR3 is TGCAGTGCTATAGGGGACAGGGCAACTATTGAGCAGTTCTTC.

This clonotype was seen only a few times. V and J are TRBV27 and TRBJ2-1; D gene uncertain. CDR3 size: 13 residues. V lost 3 bases and J 7 bases, leaving 10 bases between the germline ends. Germline loops: CDR1 MNHEY, CDR2 SMNVEV (reference sequence). The CDR3 nucleotides read TGTGCCAGCAGTTTTCGGGTGGGAAATGAGCAGTTCTTC. Protein sequence: CASSFRVGNEQFF.

The rearrangement links TRBV9 to TRBJ1-2; no clear D. Germline V gene data show CDR1 as SGDLS and CDR2 as YYNGEE. The germline V and J ends were trimmed by 7 bases and 4 bases, with 14 bases remaining between them. The CDR3 has 13 amino acids. The DNA of the CDR3 is TGTGCCAGCTCCCGCGTAAACAGCTATGGCTACACCTTC. Translated, it gives CASSRVNSYGYTF. Based on the CDR3 plus reference TRBV9 and TRBJ1-2, the full variable domain is DSGVTQTPKHLITATGQRVTLRCSPRSGDLSVYWYQQSLDQGLQFLIQYYNGEERAKGNILERFSAQQFPDLHSELNLSSLELGDSALYFCASSRVNSYGYTFGSGTRLTVV.